The 10 T cell receptor beta chains below come from one sample, sequenced in a study of T cell responses to AZD1222 COVID-19 vaccine. TCRdb's table, derived via immunoSEQ multiplex PCR, lists solely in-frame clones and lacks some. Of 120,000 or so clones in the sample, more than 75% were seen once. The material was peripheral blood, obtained 28 days after the second AZD1222 dose. The receptors were gathered from an adult who received the AZD1222 COVID-19 vaccine.

The CDR3 DNA reads as TGTGCCAGCAGCCGGCTCCCCCGGGCAGCGAACACTGAAGCTTTCTTT. It is translated as CASSRLPRAANTEAFF. The chain carries TRBV14 and TRBJ1-1; no clear D. V lost 4 bases to trimming and J lost 1 base, with 16 bases between them. The CDR3 loop spans 16 amino acids. The germline V gene encodes CDR1 SGHDN and CDR2 FVKESK.

The chain links TRBV7-9 to TRBJ1-4; D unresolved. Trimming left V 2 bases short and J 0 bases short, with 7 bases between. CDR1 SEHNR and CDR2 FQNEAQ come from the germline V gene (reference sequence). This CDR3 contains 15 residues. The DNA of the CDR3 is TGTGCCAGCAGCTTACGGACCCCAACTAATGAAAAACTGTTTTTT. Translation gives CASSLRTPTNEKLFF. Drawing the rest from reference TRBV7-9 and TRBJ1-4, the complete variable domain is DTGVSQNPRHKITKRGQNVTFRCDPISEHNRLYWYRQTLGQGPEFLTYFQNEAQLEKSRLLSDRFSAERPKGSFSTLEIQRTEQGDSAMYLCASSLRTPTNEKLFFGSGTQLSVL.

This chain connects TRBV6-2 or TRBV6-3 to TRBJ2-1, with D tentatively TRBD2 (5 bases). Germline V lookup: CDR1 MNHEY, CDR2 SVGEGT. V gave up 4 bases and J gave up 9 bases, with 13 bases separating them. This CDR3 is built from 13 residues. CDR3 region: CASSSRGRSEQFF. Written as DNA, the CDR3 is TGTGCCAGCAGTTCTCGGGGAAGGAGTGAGCAGTTCTTC.

J is TRBJ1-1 and V is TRBV3-1 (or the pseudogene TRBV3-2); D is possibly TRBD1 (5 bases). The V end was cut by 2 bases, the J end by 6 bases, with 7 bases between. Germline CDR1 is LGHDT and CDR2 is YNNKEL (reference sequence). The CDR3 loop spans 12 amino acids. Written as DNA, the CDR3 is TGTGCCAGCAGCCAACAGGGAGCTGAAGCTTTCTTT. Its translation: CASSQQGAEAFF.

The CDR3 sequence: CASSDPGDGGTEAFF. As DNA, the CDR3 is TGTGCCAGCAGTGACCCTGGGGACGGGGGGACTGAAGCTTTCTTT. The V call is TRBV25-1, the J call TRBJ1-1; a weak D match, TRBD1 (5 bases). V was shortened by 3 bases and J by 5 bases, with 16 bases between the two germline ends. Germline V gene lookup returns CDR1 MGHDK and CDR2 SYGVNS. The CDR3 contains 15 residues.

This clone was detected only a few times. This rearrangement joins TRBV30 to TRBJ1-5; D gene uncertain. V lost 2 bases to trimming and J lost 4 bases, with 12 bases between them. CDR1 and CDR2 from the germline V gene are GTSNPN and SVGIG (reference sequence). This CDR3 is built from 14 residues. CDR3 in amino acids: CAWSSRSTNQPQHF. The CDR3 nucleotides read TGTGCCTGGAGTTCGAGGTCCACGAATCAGCCCCAGCATTTT. Filled out from reference TRBV30 and TRBJ1-5, the complete variable domain reads SQTIHQWPATLVQPVGSPLSLECTVEGTSNPNLYWYRQAAGRGLQLLFYSVGIGQISSEVPQNLSASRPQDRQFILSSKKLLLSDSGFYLCAWSSRSTNQPQHFGDGTRLSIL.

This rearrangement joins TRBV7-8 to TRBJ2-3; the D gene is possibly TRBD2 (7 bases). CDR1 is SGHVS and CDR2 is FQNEAQ in the germline V gene. V was cut by 6 bases and J by 6 bases, with 13 bases left in between. This CDR3 is 13 amino acids long. The CDR3 loop is CASRLRGGDTQYF. DNA for the CDR3: TGTGCCAGCAGGCTAAGGGGGGGTGATACGCAGTATTTT.

The rearrangement links TRBV19 to TRBJ1-2; D call uncertain. Between the trimmed V and J ends, which lost 5 bases and 3 bases, there was a span of 4 bases. CDR1 and CDR2 from the germline V gene are LNHDA and SQIVND (reference sequence). CDR3 size: 11 residues. The CDR3 DNA reads TGTGCCAGTAGTGTATACTATGGCTACACCTTC. Its protein is CASSVYYGYTF.

The chain employs TRBV6-6 and TRBJ1-6, with D perhaps TRBD1 (6 bases). CDR3 length equals 14 residues. V shed 6 bases and J shed 6 bases, with 12 bases lying between them. Germline V gives CDR1 MNHNY, CDR2 SVGAGI (reference sequence). The CDR3: CASRPGQINSPLHF. The CDR3 nucleotides read TGTGCCAGCAGGCCTGGACAGATTAATTCACCCCTCCACTTT.

The V call is TRBV2, the J call TRBJ2-2; TRBD2 matches 10 bases. Germline CDR1 is SNHLY and CDR2 is FYNNEI. V shed 8 bases, J shed 5 bases, and the junction held 5 bases outside the gene matches. There are 14 residues in the CDR3. In DNA, the CDR3 is TGTGCCAGCTTAGCGGGAGGCCTGACCGGGGAGCTGTTTTTT. This codes for CASLAGGLTGELFF.